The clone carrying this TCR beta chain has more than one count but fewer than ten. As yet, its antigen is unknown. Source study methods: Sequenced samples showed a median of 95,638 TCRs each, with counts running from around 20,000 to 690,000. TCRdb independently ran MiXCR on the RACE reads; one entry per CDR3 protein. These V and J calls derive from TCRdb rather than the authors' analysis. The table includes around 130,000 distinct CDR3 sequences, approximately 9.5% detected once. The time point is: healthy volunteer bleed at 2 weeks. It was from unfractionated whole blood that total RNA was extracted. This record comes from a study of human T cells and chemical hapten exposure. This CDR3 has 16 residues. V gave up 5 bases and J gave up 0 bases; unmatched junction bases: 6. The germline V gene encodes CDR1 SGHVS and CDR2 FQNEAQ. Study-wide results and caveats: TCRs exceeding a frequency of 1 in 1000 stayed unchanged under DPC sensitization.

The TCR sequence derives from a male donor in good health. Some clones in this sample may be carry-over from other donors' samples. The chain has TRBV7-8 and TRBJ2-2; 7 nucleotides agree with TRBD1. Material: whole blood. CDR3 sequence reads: CASSPWTGANTGELFF. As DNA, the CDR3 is TGTGCCAGCAGCCCCTGGACAGGCGCGAACACCGGGGAGCTGTTTTTT. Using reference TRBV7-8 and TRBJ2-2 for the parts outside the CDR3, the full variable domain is GAGVSQSPRYKVAKRGQDVALRCDPISGHVSLFWYQQALGQGPEFLTYFQNEAQLDKSGLPSDRFFAERPEGSVSTLKIQRTQQEDSAVYLCASSPWTGANTGELFFGEGSRLTVL.